Listed below are T cell receptor beta chains from one sample, sequenced in a study of control samples from healthy donors and cancer patients. Method: immunoSEQ multiplex PCR; TCRdb's copy keeps in-frame clones and lacks some. The repertoire has 20,000 to 25,000 clones, approximately 85% of them found once; the top ten carry more than 30%. What was sequenced was PBMCs. Receptors were obtained from a man between 60 and 70 years old with head and neck cancer. CDR3s include the opening cysteine and the closing phenylalanine or tryptophan. Fields, in order: V gene, J gene, CDR3 length, CDR3 protein.

V gene: TRBV5-1; J gene: TRBJ1-1; CDR3 length: 14; CDR3 protein: CASRQVLSGTEAFF
V gene: TRBV6-5; J gene: TRBJ2-1; CDR3 length: 14; CDR3 protein: CASTPGQISGEQFF
V gene: TRBV5-1; J gene: TRBJ2-7; CDR3 length: 11; CDR3 protein: CASSSSNEQYF
V gene: TRBV5-1; J gene: TRBJ2-1; CDR3 length: 15; CDR3 protein: CASSLAASGLGEQFF
V gene: TRBV18; J gene: TRBJ2-3; CDR3 length: 19; CDR3 protein: CASSPLSGSGSLPGDTQYF
V gene: TRBV21-1; J gene: TRBJ2-7; CDR3 length: 14; CDR3 protein: CAGAFSGSVYEQYF
V gene: TRBV5-1; J gene: TRBJ2-5; CDR3 length: 15; CDR3 protein: CASSLGQGGSETQYF
V gene: TRBV11-2; J gene: TRBJ1-1; CDR3 length: 13; CDR3 protein: CASSSWGSTEAFF
V gene: TRBV12-3/TRBV12-4; J gene: TRBJ2-1; CDR3 length: 13; CDR3 protein: CASSSRIYNEQFF
V gene: TRBV19; J gene: TRBJ2-3; CDR3 length: 19; CDR3 protein: CASQGTSGRESFRGDTQYF
V gene: TRBV5-1; J gene: TRBJ1-2; CDR3 length: 14; CDR3 protein: CASSLGDSLYGYTF
V gene: TRBV15; J gene: TRBJ2-3; CDR3 length: 16; CDR3 protein: CATSRDSGLGPDTQYF
V gene: TRBV27; J gene: TRBJ1-5; CDR3 length: 12; CDR3 protein: CASSKGGQPQHF
V gene: TRBV27; J gene: TRBJ1-5; CDR3 length: 15; CDR3 protein: CASSLSFLGSQPQHF
V gene: TRBV3-1/TRBV3-2; J gene: TRBJ2-3; CDR3 length: 19; CDR3 protein: CASSQEARERDRDTDTQYF
V gene: TRBV7-9; J gene: TRBJ1-1; CDR3 length: 11; CDR3 protein: CASRGQVEAFF
V gene: TRBV30; J gene: TRBJ2-3; CDR3 length: 15; CDR3 protein: CAWSVLAPGTDTQYF
V gene: TRBV15; J gene: TRBJ2-3; CDR3 length: 15; CDR3 protein: CATSMTGYNADTQYF
V gene: TRBV7-8; J gene: TRBJ1-3; CDR3 length: 10; CDR3 protein: CASPGNTIYF
V gene: TRBV3-1/TRBV3-2; J gene: TRBJ2-2; CDR3 length: 17; CDR3 protein: CAEEGTHRSANTGELFF
V gene: TRBV19; J gene: TRBJ1-2; CDR3 length: 12; CDR3 protein: CASKRDLSPYTF
V gene: TRBV30; J gene: TRBJ1-6; CDR3 length: 13; CDR3 protein: CAGSRDKDSPLHF
V gene: TRBV7-8; J gene: TRBJ2-1; CDR3 length: 15; CDR3 protein: CASSENRGLYNEQFF
V gene: TRBV4-2; J gene: TRBJ2-1; CDR3 length: 16; CDR3 protein: CASSRETSGTLNEQFF
V gene: TRBV12-3/TRBV12-4; J gene: TRBJ1-5; CDR3 length: 13; CDR3 protein: CASSLTTNQPQHF
V gene: TRBV7-8; J gene: TRBJ1-1; CDR3 length: 14; CDR3 protein: CASRTATTNTEAFF
V gene: TRBV11-2; J gene: TRBJ2-5; CDR3 length: 13; CDR3 protein: CASSTDREKTQYF
V gene: TRBV25-1; J gene: TRBJ2-3; CDR3 length: 15; CDR3 protein: CASSPPGGSGDTQYF